This T cell receptor beta chain was recovered during a study of T cells in Graves' hyperthyroidism and ophthalmopathy. In the study overall: Peripheral blood draws took place at initial diagnosis, ahead of any treatment. General study findings and limits: Appearing also in blood were most of the thyroid clonotypes expanded above 0.001.

Amplification of TCR beta CDR3 regions used RNA as the template. When the TCR CDR3 underwent first-round RT-PCR, the HTBI primer set was used. TCRdb itself ran the multiplex PCR reads through MiXCR, one entry per CDR3 protein. The sample holds about 92,000 distinct CDR3 sequences, about 51% seen once. Trimming left V 1 base short and J 4 bases short, with 7 bases between. Germline values: CDR1 SGHTA, CDR2 FQGNSA. The CDR3 runs 14 residues. Remarks on this clonotype: Its antigen is still unknown.

Patients were excluded for uncontrolled infection, other autoimmune disease, pregnancy or lactation. J is TRBJ1-4 and V is TRBV7-2; unclear D gene. The TCR was taken from a woman aged 40-49 years with Graves' hyperthyroidism. Sequenced sample: blood. DNA of the CDR3: TGTGCCAGCAGCTTAGGAGGGCTTAATGAAAAACTGTTTTTT. Translating it yields CASSLGGLNEKLFF.